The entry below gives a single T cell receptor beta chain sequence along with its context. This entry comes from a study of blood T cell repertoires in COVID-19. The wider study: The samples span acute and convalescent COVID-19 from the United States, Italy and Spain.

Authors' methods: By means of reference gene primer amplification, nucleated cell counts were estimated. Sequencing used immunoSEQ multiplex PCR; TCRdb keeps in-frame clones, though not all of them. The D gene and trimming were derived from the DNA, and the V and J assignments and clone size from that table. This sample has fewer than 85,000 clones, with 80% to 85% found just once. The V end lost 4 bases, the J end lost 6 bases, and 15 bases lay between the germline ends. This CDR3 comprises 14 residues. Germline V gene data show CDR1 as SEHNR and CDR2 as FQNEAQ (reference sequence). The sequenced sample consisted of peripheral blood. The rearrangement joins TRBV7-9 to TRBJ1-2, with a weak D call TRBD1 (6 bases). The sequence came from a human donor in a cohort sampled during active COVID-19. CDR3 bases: TGTGCCAGCAGCTGGACGGAGGGGGGGCATGGCTACACCTTC. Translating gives CASSWTEGGHGYTF.